This T cell receptor (beta chain) was sequenced during a study of identical twins. Overall study results and limits: The authors noted that invariant MAIT and iNKT cells could partly confound zero-insertion analyses.

The CDR3 has 13 amino acids. Germline V gives CDR1 MGHDK, CDR2 SYGVNS. V was clipped by 6 bases and J by 2 bases, with 10 bases between them. This clonotype appeared a single time. Its target is unknown. TCRdb independently ran MiXCR on the 5' RACE reads; one entry per CDR3 protein. Of a few hundred thousand distinct CDR3 sequences detected, 9% to 10% appear once; the ten largest clones hold around 8.6%. V gene TRBV25-1 combines with J gene TRBJ2-5; D is unclear. This clonotype was obtained from a woman aged 50 to 65 in good health. The specimen sequenced was naive T cells sorted from blood. Written as DNA, the CDR3 is TGTGCCAGCAGAACGACGGATCAAGAGACCCAGTACTTC. Translating it yields CASRTTDQETQYF.